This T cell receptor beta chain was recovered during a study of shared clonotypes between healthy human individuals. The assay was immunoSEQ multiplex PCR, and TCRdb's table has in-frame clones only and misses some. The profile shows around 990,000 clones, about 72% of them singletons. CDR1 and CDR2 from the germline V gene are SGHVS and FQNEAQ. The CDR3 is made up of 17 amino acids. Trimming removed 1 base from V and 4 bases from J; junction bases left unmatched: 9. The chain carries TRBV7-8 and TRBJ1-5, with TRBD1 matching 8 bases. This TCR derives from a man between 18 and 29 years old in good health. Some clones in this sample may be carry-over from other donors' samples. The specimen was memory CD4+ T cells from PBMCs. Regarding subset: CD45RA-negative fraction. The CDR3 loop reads CASSLGRTGKRNQPQHF. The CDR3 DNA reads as TGTGCCAGCAGCTTAGGTAGGACAGGGAAAAGAAATCAGCCCCAGCATTTT.